The clone carrying this T cell receptor beta chain was found many times. Original methodology: To classify distant metastasis in papillary thyroid cancer, a model was built from CDR3 differences across clinicopathological groups. From the PCR reads, TCRdb re-called clones with MiXCR. The V and J calls were not made by the authors but by TCRdb's processing. The sample consists of tens of thousands of clones, about 15% of them appearing once. The CDR3 contains 16 residues. V lost 2 bases and J lost 4; bases outside the gene matches: 5. Germline CDR1 MRHNA, CDR2 SNTAGT. The sample belongs to a study of metastatic and nonmetastatic thyroid tumors. All patients were untreated before thyroid surgery.

Material: blood. The chain has TRBV6-4 and TRBJ2-1, with 10 positions matching TRBD1. The sequence was collected from a female donor with papillary thyroid cancer or a benign thyroid nodule (not recorded which). Some clones in this sample may be carry-over from other donors' samples. CDR3 sequence reads: CASSDGDRGPYNEQFF. DNA for the CDR3: TGTGCCAGCAGTGACGGGGACAGGGGCCCATACAATGAGCAGTTCTTC.